Below, 19 T cell receptor beta chains from the same sample are listed, as sequenced in a study of T cells expressing NK-cell markers (dated by TCRdb to about 2020). The library relied on 5' RACE. Reads for this sample came from an Illumina HiSeq 2000. TCRdb reprocessed the public reads and reports one entry per CDR3 protein sequence, without DNA. The sample table includes approximately 170,000 distinct CDR3 sequences. The top ten constitute around 21% of the sample. Material for sequencing was blood T cells: a sorted CD56 or NKG2C T cell subset, CD4+ or CD8+ T cells, or bulk PBMC T cells (not recorded which). The receptors come from a man aged 18 to 69 in good health.

V gene TRBV5-4 combines with J gene TRBJ1-4; TCRdb's D call, TRBD1, is unchecked because there is no DNA. The germline V gene encodes CDR1 SGHNT and CDR2 YYREEE (reference sequence). CDR3 length equals 20 residues. This chain's CDR3 is CASSLDGQGAIHGLAKGLFF.

V and J are TRBV27 and TRBJ1-1. Per germline, CDR1 MNHEY and CDR2 SMNVEV (reference sequence). This CDR3 has 13 amino acids. The CDR3 sequence is CASSLSAVTEAFF.

The chain couples TRBV19 to TRBJ2-7. The V gene's germline CDR1 is LNHDA and CDR2 SQIVND (reference sequence). There are 14 residues in the CDR3. CDR3 sequence reads: CASREAGGNYEQYF.

The rearrangement uses TRBV6-4 and TRBJ2-1; there is no DNA to check the TCRdb D call of TRBD2. The germline gives CDR1 MRHNA, CDR2 SNTAGT. This CDR3 spans 16 amino acids. CDR3: CASSPGLAGGPDEQFF.

CDR3: CASSLDGSGNEQFF. The chain employs TRBV7-8 and TRBJ2-1. The CDR3 is 14 amino acids. CDR1 and CDR2 from the germline V gene are SGHVS and FQNEAQ.

This chain links TRBV3-1 with TRBJ2-1; no DNA is available, so the TRBD2 call from TCRdb remains unchecked. The CDR3 is made up of 16 amino acids. From germline, CDR1 is LGHDT and CDR2 YNNKEL (reference sequence). The CDR3 protein is CASSQYGAGDYNEQFF.

This sequence joins TRBV6-1 and TRBJ2-7; TCRdb's D call, TRBD1, is unchecked because there is no DNA. Germline CDR1 is MNHNS and CDR2 is SASEGT. The CDR3 spans 18 residues. The CDR3 sequence: CASSVSPGGDVLGYEQYF.

This sequence joins TRBV7-2 and TRBJ2-7; with no DNA, the TCRdb D assignment of TRBD2 cannot be verified. In germline, CDR1 is SGHTA, CDR2 FQGNSA. The CDR3 runs to 15 residues. CDR3 protein: CASSTRTSGPYEQYF.

The J gene is TRBJ2-1, the V gene TRBV11-2. The CDR3 has 15 residues. Germline values: CDR1 SGHAT, CDR2 FQNNGV. CDR3 protein: CASSLARESYNEQFF.

The rearrangement joins TRBV9 to TRBJ2-1. The germline V gene encodes CDR1 SGDLS and CDR2 YYNGEE. This CDR3 has 16 amino acids. The CDR3 sequence: CASSPPSGGSYNEQFF.

The chain is built from TRBV6-5 and TRBJ2-1; the TRBD2 assignment by TCRdb is unverifiable without DNA. This CDR3 has 15 amino acids. Per the germline V gene, CDR1 is MNHEY and CDR2 is SVGAGI. CDR3 in amino acids: CASSYVLAGGFEQFF.

This rearrangement joins TRBV19 to TRBJ2-3; no DNA is available, so the TRBD1 call from TCRdb remains unchecked. The CDR3 runs to 15 residues. The germline V gene encodes CDR1 LNHDA and CDR2 SQIVND (reference sequence). The CDR3 here is CASSSRGRGTDTQYF.

This chain joins TRBV15 and TRBJ1-6; TCRdb returns TRBD1, unconfirmable since there is no DNA. There are 14 residues in the CDR3. Germline CDR1 LNHNV, CDR2 YYDKDF (reference sequence). The CDR3 here is CATRTGVNNSPLHF.

The chain couples TRBV25-1 to TRBJ1-1. The length of the CDR3 is 13 residues. Germline V CDR1 and CDR2: MGHDK, SYGVNS. CDR3 region: CASSEAVNTEAFF.

CDR3 sequence: CASSSGLAGGLVSYNEQFF. The chain couples TRBV12-3 or TRBV12-4 to TRBJ2-1; TCRdb selects TRBD2, and the lack of DNA leaves this call unchecked. The CDR3 spans 19 residues.

This rearrangement joins TRBV19 to TRBJ1-1. The germline V gene has CDR1 LNHDA and CDR2 SQIVND (reference sequence). This CDR3 is 16 amino acids long. The CDR3 spells CASSIGSGGLGTEAFF.

V gene TRBV5-1 combines with J gene TRBJ2-2. CDR1 SGHRS and CDR2 YFSETQ come from the germline V gene. This CDR3 spans 13 amino acids. CDR3 region: CASSLSSPGELFF. Complete variable domain (other parts from reference TRBV5-1 and TRBJ2-2): KAGVTQTPRYLIKTRGQQVTLSCSPISGHRSVSWYQQTPGQGLQFLFEYFSETQRNKGNFPGRFSGRQFSNSRSEMNVSTLELGDSALYLCASSLSSPGELFFGEGSRLTVL.

The V call is TRBV29-1, the J call TRBJ2-1; checking the TCRdb D call of TRBD1 is not possible without DNA. This CDR3 comprises 16 residues. In germline, CDR1 is SQVTM, CDR2 ANQGSEA. CDR3 amino acids: CSVEDQDRKVYNEQFF.

The chain links TRBV6-4 to TRBJ2-5; TCRdb outputs TRBD1, but without DNA this stays unchecked. CDR3 size: 15 residues. Germline CDR1 is MRHNA and CDR2 is SNTAGT. This chain's CDR3 is CASSDDWGQEETQYF.